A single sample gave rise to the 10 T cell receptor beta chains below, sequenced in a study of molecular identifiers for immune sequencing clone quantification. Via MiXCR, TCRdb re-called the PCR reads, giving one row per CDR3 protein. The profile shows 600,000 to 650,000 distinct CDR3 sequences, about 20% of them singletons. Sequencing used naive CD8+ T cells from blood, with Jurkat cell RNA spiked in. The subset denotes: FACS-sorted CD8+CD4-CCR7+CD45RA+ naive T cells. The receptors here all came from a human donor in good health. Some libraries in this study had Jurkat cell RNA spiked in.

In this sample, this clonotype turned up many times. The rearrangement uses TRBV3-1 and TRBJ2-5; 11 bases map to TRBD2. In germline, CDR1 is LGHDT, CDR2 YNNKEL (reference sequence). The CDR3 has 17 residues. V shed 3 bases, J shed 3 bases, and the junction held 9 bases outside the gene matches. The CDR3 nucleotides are TGTGCCAGCAGCCATCCACCCGGGACTAGCGGAGAAGAGACCCAGTACTTC. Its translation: CASSHPPGTSGEETQYF.

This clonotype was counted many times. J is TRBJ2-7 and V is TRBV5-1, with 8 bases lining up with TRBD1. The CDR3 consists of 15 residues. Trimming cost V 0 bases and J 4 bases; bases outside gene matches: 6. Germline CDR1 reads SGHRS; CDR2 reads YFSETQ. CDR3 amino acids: CASSLGAGGAYEQYF. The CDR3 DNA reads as TGCGCCAGCAGCTTGGGGGCAGGGGGCGCGTACGAGCAGTACTTC.

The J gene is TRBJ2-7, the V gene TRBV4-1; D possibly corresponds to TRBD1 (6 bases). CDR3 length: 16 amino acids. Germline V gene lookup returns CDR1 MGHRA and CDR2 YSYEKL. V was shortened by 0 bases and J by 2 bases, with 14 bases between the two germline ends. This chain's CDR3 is CASSQEGHPNPYEQYF. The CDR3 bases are TGCGCCAGCAGCCAAGAGGGACACCCAAACCCCTACGAGCAGTACTTC.

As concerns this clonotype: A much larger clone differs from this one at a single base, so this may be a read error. Here the CDR3 DNA reads TGTGCCAGCAGCCGACGGGAGTCCGGGGAGCTGCTTTTT. Encoded protein: CASSRRESGELLF. V and J are TRBV3-1 and TRBJ2-2, with a tentative D call TRBD2 (6 bases). The germline V gene has CDR1 LGHDT and CDR2 YNNKEL (reference sequence). This CDR3 has 13 amino acids.

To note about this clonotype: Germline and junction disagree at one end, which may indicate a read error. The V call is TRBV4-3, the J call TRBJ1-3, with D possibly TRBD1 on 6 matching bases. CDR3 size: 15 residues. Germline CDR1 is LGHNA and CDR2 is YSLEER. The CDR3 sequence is CTSSHRGGSGNTIYF. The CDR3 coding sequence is TGCACCAGCAGCCATCGCGGGGGCTCCGGAAACACCATATATTTT.

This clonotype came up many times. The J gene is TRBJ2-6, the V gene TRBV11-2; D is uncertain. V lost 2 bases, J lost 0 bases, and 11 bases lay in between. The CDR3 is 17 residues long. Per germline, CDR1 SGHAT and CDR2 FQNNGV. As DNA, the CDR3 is TGTGCCAGCAGCTTAATCTGGGATTACTCTGGGGCCAACGTCCTGACTTTC. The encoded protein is CASSLIWDYSGANVLTF.

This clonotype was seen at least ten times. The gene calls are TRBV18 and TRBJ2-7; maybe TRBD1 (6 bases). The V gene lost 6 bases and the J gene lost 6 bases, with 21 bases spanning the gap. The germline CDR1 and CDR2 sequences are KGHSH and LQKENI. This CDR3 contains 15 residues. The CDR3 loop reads CASSISSGTPGEQYF. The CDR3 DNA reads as TGTGCCAGCTCCATAAGTTCCGGGACACCCGGCGAGCAGTACTTC.

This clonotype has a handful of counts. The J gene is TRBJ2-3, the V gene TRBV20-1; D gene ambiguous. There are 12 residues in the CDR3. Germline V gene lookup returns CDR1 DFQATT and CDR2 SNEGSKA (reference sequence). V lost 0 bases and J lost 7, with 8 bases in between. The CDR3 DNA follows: TGCAGTGCTAGAGATGCACGGAATACGCAGTATTTT. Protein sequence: CSARDARNTQYF.

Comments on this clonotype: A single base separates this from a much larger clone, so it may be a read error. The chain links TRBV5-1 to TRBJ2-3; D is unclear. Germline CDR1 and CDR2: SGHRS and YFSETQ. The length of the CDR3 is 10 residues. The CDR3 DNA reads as TGCGCCAGCGGCTTGTATACGCAGTATTTT. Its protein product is CASGLYTQYF. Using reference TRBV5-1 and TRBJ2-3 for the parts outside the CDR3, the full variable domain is KAGVTQTPRYLIKTRGQQVTLSCSPISGHRSVSWYQQTPGQGLQFLFEYFSETQRNKGNFPGRFSGRQFSNSRSEMNVSTLELGDSALYLCASGLYTQYFGPGTRLTVL.

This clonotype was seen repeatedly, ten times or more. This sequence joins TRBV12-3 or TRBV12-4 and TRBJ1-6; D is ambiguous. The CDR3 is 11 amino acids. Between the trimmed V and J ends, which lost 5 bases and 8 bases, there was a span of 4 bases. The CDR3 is CASSVYSPLHF. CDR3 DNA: TGTGCCAGCAGTGTTTATTCACCCCTCCACTTT.